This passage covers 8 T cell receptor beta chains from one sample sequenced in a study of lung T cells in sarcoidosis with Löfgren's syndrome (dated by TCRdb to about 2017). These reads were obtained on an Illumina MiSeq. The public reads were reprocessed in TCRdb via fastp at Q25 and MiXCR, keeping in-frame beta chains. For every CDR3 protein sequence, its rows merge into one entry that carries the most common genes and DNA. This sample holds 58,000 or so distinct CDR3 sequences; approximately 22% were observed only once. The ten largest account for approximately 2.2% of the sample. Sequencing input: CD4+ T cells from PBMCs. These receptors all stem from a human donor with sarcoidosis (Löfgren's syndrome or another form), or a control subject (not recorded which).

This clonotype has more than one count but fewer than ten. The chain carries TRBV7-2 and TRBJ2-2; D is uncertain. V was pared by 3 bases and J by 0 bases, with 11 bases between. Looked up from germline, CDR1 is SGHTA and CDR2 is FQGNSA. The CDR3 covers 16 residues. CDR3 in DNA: TGTGCCAGCAGCTTCCGGGCCGGGCCGAACACCGGGGAGCTGTTTTTT. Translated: CASSFRAGPNTGELFF.

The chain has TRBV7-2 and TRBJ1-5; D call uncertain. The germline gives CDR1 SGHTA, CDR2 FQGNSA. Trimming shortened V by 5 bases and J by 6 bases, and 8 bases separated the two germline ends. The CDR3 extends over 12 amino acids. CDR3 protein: CASSTPPQPQHF. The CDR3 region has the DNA TGTGCCAGCAGCACACCACCTCAGCCCCAGCATTTT.

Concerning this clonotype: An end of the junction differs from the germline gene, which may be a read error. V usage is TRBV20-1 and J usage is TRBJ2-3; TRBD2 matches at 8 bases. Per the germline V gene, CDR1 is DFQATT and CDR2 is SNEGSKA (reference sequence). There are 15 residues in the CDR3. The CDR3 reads CSARKGTFGGDTKYF. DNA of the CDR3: TGCAGTGCTAGAAAGGGGACTTTCGGGGGGGATACGAAGTATTTT.

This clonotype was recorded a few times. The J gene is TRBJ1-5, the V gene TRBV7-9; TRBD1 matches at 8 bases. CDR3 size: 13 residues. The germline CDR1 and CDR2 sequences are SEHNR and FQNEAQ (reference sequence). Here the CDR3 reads CASGQGRERPQHF. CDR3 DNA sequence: TGTGCGAGCGGACAGGGCCGAGAACGGCCCCAGCATTTT.

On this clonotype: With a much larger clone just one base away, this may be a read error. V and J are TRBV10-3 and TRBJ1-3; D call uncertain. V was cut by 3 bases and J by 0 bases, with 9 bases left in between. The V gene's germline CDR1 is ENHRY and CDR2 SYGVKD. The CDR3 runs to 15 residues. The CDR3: CAISDRLISGNTIYF. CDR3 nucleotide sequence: TGTGCCATCAGTGACAGGCTGATCTCTGGAAACACCATATATTTT.

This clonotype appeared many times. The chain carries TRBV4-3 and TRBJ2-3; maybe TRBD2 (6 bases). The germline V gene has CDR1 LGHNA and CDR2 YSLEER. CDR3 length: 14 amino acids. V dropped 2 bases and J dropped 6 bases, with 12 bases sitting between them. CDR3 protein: CASSQLGAGDTQYF. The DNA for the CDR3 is TGCGCCAGCAGCCAATTAGGGGCGGGGGATACGCAGTATTTT.

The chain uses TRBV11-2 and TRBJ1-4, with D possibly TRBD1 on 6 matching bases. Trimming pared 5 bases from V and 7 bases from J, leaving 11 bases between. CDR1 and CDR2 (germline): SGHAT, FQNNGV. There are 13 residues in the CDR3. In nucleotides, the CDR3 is TGTGCCAGCAGCGCGAGCAGGGGTGAAAAACTGTTTTTT. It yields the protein CASSASRGEKLFF.

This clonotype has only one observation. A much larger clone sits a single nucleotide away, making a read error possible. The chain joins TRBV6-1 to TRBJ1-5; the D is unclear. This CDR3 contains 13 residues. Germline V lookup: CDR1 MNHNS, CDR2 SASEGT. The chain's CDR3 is CASKKVKNQPLHF. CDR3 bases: TGTGCCAGCAAAAAAGTCAAAAATCAGCCCCTGCATTTT.